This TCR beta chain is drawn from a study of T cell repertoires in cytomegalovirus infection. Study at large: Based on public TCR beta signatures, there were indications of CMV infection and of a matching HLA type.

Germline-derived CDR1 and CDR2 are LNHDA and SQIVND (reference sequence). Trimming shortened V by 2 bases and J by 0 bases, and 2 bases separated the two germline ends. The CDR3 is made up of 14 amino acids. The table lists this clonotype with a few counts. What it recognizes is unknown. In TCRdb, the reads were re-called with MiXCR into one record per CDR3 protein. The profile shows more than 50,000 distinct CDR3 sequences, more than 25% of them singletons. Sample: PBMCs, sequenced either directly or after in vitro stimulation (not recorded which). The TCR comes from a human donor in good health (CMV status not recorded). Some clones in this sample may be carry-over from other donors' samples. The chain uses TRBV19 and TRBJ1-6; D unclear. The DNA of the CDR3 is TGTGCCAGTAGTATACGCTCCTATAATTCACCCCTCCACTTT. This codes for CASSIRSYNSPLHF. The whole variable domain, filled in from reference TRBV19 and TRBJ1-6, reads DGGITQSPKYLFRKEGQNVTLSCEQNLNHDAMYWYRQDPGQGLRLIYYSQIVNDFQKGDIAEGYSVSREKKESFPLTVTSAQKNPTAFYLCASSIRSYNSPLHFGNGTRLTVT.